The 24 T cell receptor beta chains presented below share a single source sample, sequenced in a study of blood T cell repertoires in COVID-19. TCRdb keeps only in-frame clones here, not all; method: immunoSEQ multiplex PCR. The sample has 140,000 to 150,000 clones, roughly 82% seen once. Specimen: peripheral blood. The origin of the receptors is a human donor in a cohort sampled during active COVID-19.

The chain couples TRBV5-6 to TRBJ1-2; no clear D. Germline V CDR1 and CDR2: SGHDT, YYEEEE. V was shortened by 0 bases and J by 8 bases, with 17 bases between the two germline ends. The CDR3 has 15 amino acids. DNA for the CDR3: TGTGCCAGCAGCTTGGAGTTAACGGGGTTGGACGGCTACACCTTC. It encodes CASSLELTGLDGYTF.

J is TRBJ2-7 and V is TRBV19, with 7 bases lining up with TRBD1. Looked up from germline, CDR1 is LNHDA and CDR2 is SQIVND (reference sequence). V gave up 1 base and J gave up 1 base; unmatched junction bases: 4. The CDR3 sequence is 15 residues long. The CDR3 spells CASSIGGGTSYEQYF. CDR3 DNA: TGTGCCAGTAGTATAGGAGGGGGCACTTCCTACGAGCAGTACTTC.

The chain employs TRBV10-2 and TRBJ2-1; 8 bases agree with TRBD2. The CDR3 sequence is 16 residues long. V dropped 6 bases and J dropped 3; count of bases not matched to a gene: 10. Germline lookup yields CDR1 WSHSY and CDR2 SAAADI. In nucleotides, the CDR3 is TGCGCCAGCAGGGGGGGAAGCGGGAGAGTCTACAATGAGCAGTTCTTC. This encodes CASRGGSGRVYNEQFF.

Only a few counts were recorded for this clone. V gene TRBV2 combines with J gene TRBJ1-3, with TRBD1 matching over 7 bases. CDR1 SNHLY and CDR2 FYNNEI come from the germline V gene. This CDR3 contains 16 residues. The ends lost 9 bases at V and 0 bases at J; junction bases unmatched: 11. CDR3 region: CARQGSRDGSGNTIYF. CDR3 nucleotides: TGTGCCAGACAGGGGTCACGGGACGGCTCTGGAAACACCATATATTTT.

The rearrangement joins TRBV28 to TRBJ1-2; unclear D gene. This CDR3 has 12 amino acids. CDR1 and CDR2 from the germline V gene are MDHEN and SYDVKM. V was trimmed by 7 bases and J by 3 bases, leaving 9 bases between them. CDR3 DNA sequence: TGTGCCAGCACGCTTGACTACTATGGCTACACCTTC. Translation: CASTLDYYGYTF.

On this clone itself: An end of the junction does not agree with germline; a read error may underlie this. V is TRBV12-3 or TRBV12-4 and J is TRBJ1-1; D unclear. The CDR3 sequence is 13 residues long. The CDR3 bases are TGTGCCAGCAGGTTAGGAGAGGGCGCTGAAGCTTTCTTT. Protein product: CASRLGEGAEAFF.

The chain recombines TRBV19 with TRBJ2-1; D might be TRBD2 (6 bases). CDR1 is LNHDA, CDR2 SQIVND, per germline (reference sequence). Trimming left V 7 bases short and J 2 bases short, with 15 bases between. The CDR3 length is 15 residues. DNA of the CDR3: TGTGCCAGTACCCCCCAGGGACTTCCCTACAATGAGCAGTTCTTC. This translates into CASTPQGLPYNEQFF.

The chain has TRBV28 and TRBJ1-1; D gene unclear. Trimming shortened V by 6 bases and J by 4 bases, and 15 bases separated the two germline ends. The CDR3 is 14 residues long. Germline loops: CDR1 MDHEN, CDR2 SYDVKM. The CDR3 sequence: CASSLQPSGTEAFF. CDR3 DNA sequence: TGTGCCAGCAGCCTACAACCTTCGGGCACTGAAGCTTTCTTT.

The chain combines TRBV6-1 with TRBJ2-3; 9 positions match TRBD2. Germline CDR1 is MNHNS and CDR2 is SASEGT. Unmatched junction bases numbered 8, after V lost 4 bases and J lost 0 bases. CDR3 length: 17 residues. DNA of the CDR3: TGTGCCAGCAGTGCGCTAGCGGGAAACCCTAGCACAGATACGCAGTATTTT. Its protein is CASSALAGNPSTDTQYF.

The rearrangement joins TRBV27 to TRBJ2-2; no firm D call. Germline lookup yields CDR1 MNHEY and CDR2 SMNVEV (reference sequence). V was cut by 4 bases and J by 4 bases, with 16 bases left in between. The CDR3 runs to 16 residues. The DNA for the CDR3 is TGTGCCAGCAGTTCCCCACTCGTGTTCCCCACCGGGGAGCTGTTTTTT. It specifies CASSSPLVFPTGELFF.

This clone has only a few counts. The rearrangement uses TRBV29-1 and TRBJ1-3, with 7 nucleotides matching TRBD1. Trimming took 0 bases from V and 3 from J; bases not matched to a gene: 2. Germline V gene lookup returns CDR1 SQVTM and CDR2 ANQGSEA. The CDR3 spans 14 residues. For the CDR3, the DNA is TGCAGCGTTGAAGACAGGGGGAATGGAAACACCATATATTTT. Residues: CSVEDRGNGNTIYF.

The chain combines TRBV11-1 with TRBJ2-1; 7 bases match TRBD2. The CDR3 length is 16 residues. CDR1 is SGHAT and CDR2 is FQDESV in the germline V gene (reference sequence). J gave up 3 bases and V 3 bases, and 8 bases lay outside the gene matches. The CDR3 nucleotides are TGTGCCAGCAGCTTTCTCCCTGCGGGGGACTACAATGAGCAGTTCTTC. Encoded protein: CASSFLPAGDYNEQFF. The variable domain in full, with the rest retrieved from reference TRBV11-1 and TRBJ2-1, is EAEVAQSPRYKITEKSQAVAFWCDPISGHATLYWYRQILGQGPELLVQFQDESVVDDSQLPKDRFSAERLKGVDSTLKIQPAELGDSAMYLCASSFLPAGDYNEQFFGPGTRLTVL.

This chain uses TRBV19 with TRBJ1-2, with TRBD1 identical over 7 bases. The CDR3 runs to 17 residues. J was trimmed by 0 bases and V by 7 bases; bases with no gene match: 14. CDR1 and CDR2 from the germline V gene are LNHDA and SQIVND (reference sequence). CDR3 region: CASIHRSRDSPNYGYTF. DNA of the CDR3: TGTGCCAGTATTCACAGAAGCCGGGACAGTCCTAACTATGGCTACACCTTC. Together with reference TRBV19 and TRBJ1-2, the CDR3 gives the full variable domain: DGGITQSPKYLFRKEGQNVTLSCEQNLNHDAMYWYRQDPGQGLRLIYYSQIVNDFQKGDIAEGYSVSREKKESFPLTVTSAQKNPTAFYLCASIHRSRDSPNYGYTFGSGTRLTVV.

The V gene is TRBV4-2, the J gene TRBJ2-1; possible D gene TRBD2, 6 bases. Germline V gives CDR1 LGHNA, CDR2 YNFKEQ. The CDR3 has 12 residues. V dropped 0 bases and J dropped 9 bases, with 6 bases sitting between them. The chain's CDR3 is CASSQEGGEQFF. CDR3 in DNA: TGTGCCAGCAGCCAAGAGGGGGGTGAGCAGTTCTTC.

This clone appeared once. J is TRBJ1-6 and V is TRBV6-2 or TRBV6-3; TRBD1 matches 9 bases. This CDR3 spans 18 amino acids. The germline CDR1 and CDR2 sequences are MNHEY and SVGEGT. V gave up 0 bases and J gave up 6 bases; unmatched junction bases: 9. In DNA form, the CDR3 reads TGTGCCAGCAGTTACTCCCGGGCCGGGACAGGGAGTAATTCACCCCTCCACTTT. Its protein product is CASSYSRAGTGSNSPLHF.

The rearrangement joins TRBV11-2 to TRBJ2-3, with 7 bases lining up with TRBD1. This CDR3 is 15 amino acids long. V shed 5 bases and J 3 bases; nucleotides not matched to a gene: 8. Germline assignment: CDR1 SGHAT and CDR2 FQNNGV. The CDR3 DNA sequence: TGTGCCAGCAGCCCGTTAGGGGGCTTTACAGATACGCAGTATTTT. This encodes CASSPLGGFTDTQYF.

The chain couples TRBV19 to TRBJ2-5, with 7 bases fitting TRBD2. V shed 1 base and J 5 bases; nucleotides not matched to a gene: 13. This CDR3 has 17 residues. Germline loops: CDR1 LNHDA, CDR2 SQIVND (reference sequence). CDR3 in DNA: TGTGCCAGTAGTATAGTTTCTACGGGACTAAGGGGCGAGACCCAGTACTTC. Its translation is CASSIVSTGLRGETQYF.

The chain carries TRBV23-1 and TRBJ1-1; D is uncertain. TRBV23-1 is treated as an ORF (open reading frame) with a function not yet certain. Trimming took 5 bases from V and 0 from J, leaving 16 bases between them. CDR3 size: 16 residues. CDR3 DNA sequence: TGCGCCAGCAGTACCGGGAGGAGACCATTGAACACTGAAGCTTTCTTT. Encoded protein: CASSTGRRPLNTEAFF.

The CDR3 protein is CASQRESGSSYNEQFF. The CDR3 region has the DNA TGCGCCAGCCAAAGGGAAAGCGGGAGCTCCTACAATGAGCAGTTCTTC. The J gene is TRBJ2-1, the V gene TRBV5-1, with TRBD2 identical over 8 bases. V was pared by 7 bases and J by 0 bases, with 9 bases of the junction left unmatched. Looked up from germline, CDR1 is SGHRS and CDR2 is YFSETQ. CDR3 length: 16 residues.

This chain's CDR3 is CASSRGTIETQYF. Here the CDR3 DNA reads TGTGCCAGCAGCCGCGGGACGATTGAGACCCAGTACTTC. The chain couples TRBV11-1 to TRBJ2-5; possibly TRBD2 for D (6 bases). Germline assignment: CDR1 SGHAT and CDR2 FQDESV (reference sequence). V lost 5 bases and J 5 bases, leaving 12 bases between the germline ends. CDR3 length equals 13 residues.

This clone has a single count. The chain links TRBV5-1 to TRBJ2-1; TRBD1 aligns across 10 bases. J gave up 4 bases and V 4 bases, and 8 bases lay outside the gene matches. Germline V lookup: CDR1 SGHRS, CDR2 YFSETQ. The length of the CDR3 is 16 residues. CDR3 sequence reads: CASSLGTGASYNEQFF. In nucleotides, the CDR3 is TGCGCCAGCAGCCTAGGGACAGGGGCCTCGTACAATGAGCAGTTCTTC.

The gene calls are TRBV20-1 and TRBJ2-7, with 7 nucleotides matching TRBD1. This CDR3 has 15 residues. Germline lookup yields CDR1 DFQATT and CDR2 SNEGSKA (reference sequence). V dropped 3 bases and J dropped 0; count of bases not matched to a gene: 8. CDR3 sequence (DNA): TGCAGTGCTAGTGGGACAGTCGTGAACTCCTACGAGCAGTACTTC. Amino acid sequence: CSASGTVVNSYEQYF.

The chain recombines TRBV7-9 with TRBJ1-5, with 9 bases matching TRBD1. CDR3 length: 15 amino acids. CDR1 SEHNR and CDR2 FQNEAQ come from the germline V gene (reference sequence). Trimming took 6 bases from V and 4 from J; bases not matched to a gene: 7. As DNA, the CDR3 is TGTGCCAGCAGTTATACGACAGGGGGAAATCAGCCCCAGCATTTT. Protein product: CASSYTTGGNQPQHF.

V usage is TRBV7-3 and J usage is TRBJ2-2; 11 positions match TRBD2. V was clipped by 2 bases and J by 4 bases; unmatched bases: 0. The CDR3 loop spans 15 amino acids. Germline CDR1 and CDR2: SGHTA and FQGTGA. In DNA, the CDR3 is TGTGCCAGCAGCTTACTAGCGGGGGGCACCGGGGAGCTGTTTTTT. Protein product: CASSLLAGGTGELFF.